This T cell receptor beta chain was found in a study of early T cells in non-severe SARS-CoV-2 infection. CDR1 SGHRS and CDR2 YFSETQ come from the germline V gene. The germline V and J ends were trimmed by 2 bases and 10 bases, with 13 bases remaining between them. The CDR3 has 13 amino acids. In TCRdb, the 5' RACE reads were re-called with MiXCR into one record per CDR3 protein. Of 35,000 to 55,000 distinct CDR3 sequences in the sample, around 6.1% were seen once. The origin of this receptor is an adult who was a healthcare worker with PCR-confirmed SARS-CoV-2 infection or an uninfected control (not recorded which). This material consisted of whole blood, taken at baseline. The chain combines TRBV5-1 with TRBJ2-1; D is perhaps TRBD2 (7 bases). This CDR3 is CASSLVGGREQFF. The DNA of the CDR3 is TGCGCCAGCAGCTTAGTCGGGGGGCGCGAGCAGTTCTTC.